The 20 T cell receptor beta chains listed next were all sequenced from one sample in a study of T-cell memory formation after mild COVID-19. TCRdb ran MiXCR on the 5' RACE reads and lists one entry per CDR3 protein. The sample consists of about 560,000 distinct CDR3 sequences, under 20% of them appearing once. Sequenced: PBMCs or a T cell subset sorted from them (not recorded which). The receptor source for this set is an adult woman who had mild COVID-19 (a few samples of this study predate the infection). Cell type and time point are not known.

This clonotype was recorded many times. This chain links TRBV7-6 with TRBJ2-1; 9 bases fit TRBD1. The CDR3 loop spans 16 amino acids. The V gene's germline CDR1 is SGHVS and CDR2 FNYEAQ. Trimming cost V 6 bases and J 0 bases; bases outside gene matches: 6. CDR3 nucleotides: TGTGCCAGCAGTATAGGACAGGGGAGCTCCTACAATGAGCAGTTCTTC. This translates into CASSIGQGSSYNEQFF.

The J gene is TRBJ2-5, the V gene TRBV6-1; D might be TRBD1 (5 bases). Germline V lookup: CDR1 MNHNS, CDR2 SASEGT. This CDR3 region has 14 residues. V gave up 2 bases and J gave up 5 bases, with 12 bases separating them. The CDR3 loop reads CASSEPGFVETQYF. CDR3 nucleotides: TGTGCCAGCAGTGAACCAGGGTTTGTCGAGACCCAGTACTTC.

This sequence joins TRBV4-3 and TRBJ1-1; a weak D match, TRBD1 (6 bases). CDR1 and CDR2 from the germline V gene are LGHNA and YSLEER. Deletions cut 0 bases from V and 1 base from J, with 18 bases between. CDR3 length equals 18 residues. The CDR3 sequence: CASSQEIRGGLWNTEAFF. CDR3 in DNA: TGCGCCAGCAGCCAAGAAATTCGGGGGGGGCTTTGGAACACTGAAGCTTTCTTT.

V gene TRBV27 combines with J gene TRBJ2-5; a weak D match, TRBD2 (6 bases). Germline CDR1 MNHEY, CDR2 SMNVEV (reference sequence). The V and J ends lost 3 bases and 5 bases respectively, with 16 bases between them. The CDR3 has 15 amino acids. CDR3 coding DNA: TGTGCCAGCAGTTTGGAGGGCCTAGGGAGGGAGACCCAGTACTTC. It translates to CASSLEGLGRETQYF.

The chain couples TRBV6-1 to TRBJ1-4, with 7 bases lining up with TRBD1. The germline V gene encodes CDR1 MNHNS and CDR2 SASEGT. J was trimmed by 8 bases and V by 10 bases; bases with no gene match: 16. The CDR3 loop spans 15 amino acids. CDR3 protein: CAIRDDREGGEKLFF. As DNA, the CDR3 is TGTGCCATCCGGGACGACAGGGAAGGAGGAGAAAAACTGTTTTTT.

This clonotype was counted only a few times. The J gene is TRBJ2-3, the V gene TRBV10-3; the match to TRBD2 covers 9 bases. V was clipped by 7 bases and J by 1 base; unmatched bases: 6. CDR1 ENHRY and CDR2 SYGVKD come from the germline V gene. The CDR3 covers 15 residues. DNA for the CDR3: TGTGCCATCAACAAGCGGGGGGATCGCACAGATACGCAGTATTTT. This encodes CAINKRGDRTDTQYF.

V usage is TRBV5-1 and J usage is TRBJ1-2; D may be TRBD1 (5 bases). With 2 bases removed from V and 1 base from J, the gap between germline ends came to 9 bases. The CDR3 spans 14 residues. Germline CDR1 reads SGHRS; CDR2 reads YFSETQ. The CDR3 DNA reads as TGCGCCAGCAGCTTTGCAGGGCTTAACTATGGCTACACCTTC. This sequence encodes CASSFAGLNYGYTF.

The chain uses TRBV4-1 and TRBJ2-7; 14 nucleotides match TRBD2. This CDR3 is 18 amino acids long. The V gene's germline CDR1 is MGHRA and CDR2 YSYEKL. The J segment lost 4 bases and the V segment lost 0 bases, leaving 8 bases of the junction unmatched. CDR3: CASSQDKGLAGGRYEQYF. CDR3 sequence (DNA): TGCGCCAGCAGCCAAGATAAAGGACTAGCGGGGGGTCGATACGAGCAGTACTTC.

The genes are TRBV7-9 and TRBJ1-1, with TRBD1 matching 8 bases. This CDR3 has 17 residues. Trimming at V came to 5 bases and at J to 2 bases, leaving 13 bases not matched to a gene. CDR1 and CDR2 (germline): SEHNR, FQNEAQ (reference sequence). The CDR3 DNA sequence: TGTGCCAGCAGCGTGAAGACCGGGACAGGTGGAAACACTGAAGCTTTCTTT. This sequence encodes CASSVKTGTGGNTEAFF.

The chain uses TRBV4-3 and TRBJ2-1, with D perhaps matching TRBD2 (5 bases). This CDR3 contains 17 residues. The germline V gene has CDR1 LGHNA and CDR2 YSLEER. The V end lost 0 bases, the J end lost 8 bases, and 20 bases lay between the germline ends. Written as DNA, the CDR3 is TGCGCCAGCAGCCAAGATCGGGTAGCGACCGTCGGGTATGAGCAGTTCTTC. Encoded protein: CASSQDRVATVGYEQFF.

V usage is TRBV5-1 and J usage is TRBJ2-1; 8 bases agree with TRBD1. The CDR3 length is 14 residues. V was pared by 3 bases and J by 8 bases, with 7 bases of the junction left unmatched. Germline lookup yields CDR1 SGHRS and CDR2 YFSETQ. CDR3 in amino acids: CASSSRTGPDEQFF. The CDR3 nucleotides read TGCGCCAGCAGCTCCCGGACAGGGCCCGATGAGCAGTTCTTC.

CDR3 loop: CAWSSSARGDNEQFF. The CDR3 bases are TGTGCCTGGAGTTCGAGTGCCCGGGGCGACAATGAGCAGTTCTTC. The chain combines TRBV30 with TRBJ2-1; D may correspond to TRBD1 or TRBD2 (5 bases each). Deletions cut 2 bases from V and 5 bases from J, with 16 bases between. The germline V gene has CDR1 GTSNPN and CDR2 SVGIG (reference sequence). This CDR3 has 15 amino acids.

As to this clonotype: A much larger clone is a single base away; this may be a read error. This sequence joins TRBV5-1 and TRBJ2-7; TRBD1 matches 7 bases. V trimming: 2 bases; J trimming: 0 bases; junction bases outside the gene matches: 8. CDR3 size: 16 residues. From germline, CDR1 is SGHRS and CDR2 YFSETQ. The CDR3 DNA reads TGCGCCAGCAGCTTCTCTTGTGACAGGGTCTCCTACGAGCAGTACTTC. Translation gives CASSFSCDRVSYEQYF.

The CDR3 nucleotides read TGCGCCAGCAGCTCAAAACCAGGGACAGGCAATTCACCCCTCCACTTT. Its protein is CASSSKPGTGNSPLHF. The J gene is TRBJ1-6, the V gene TRBV5-1; 8 nucleotides align to TRBD1. The CDR3 runs 16 residues. Losses at the gene ends were 3 bases for V and 7 bases for J; bases not matched to a gene: 9. Germline CDR1 reads SGHRS; CDR2 reads YFSETQ.

This clonotype was recorded many times. The V gene is TRBV6-5, the J gene TRBJ2-5; tentatively, D is TRBD2 (6 bases). Trimming took 7 bases from V and 7 from J, leaving 19 bases between them. Germline V gene sequence: CDR1 MNHEY, CDR2 SVGAGI. The CDR3 spans 14 residues. CDR3 region: CASIGTSEVGTQYF. CDR3 in DNA: TGTGCCAGCATCGGGACTTCCGAGGTCGGGACCCAGTACTTC.

The chain couples TRBV5-1 to TRBJ2-3, with D perhaps TRBD2 (6 bases). This CDR3 is built from 15 residues. V gave up 1 base and J gave up 0 bases, with 9 bases separating them. Per the germline V gene, CDR1 is SGHRS and CDR2 is YFSETQ. The CDR3 sequence is CASSLYGGSTDTQYF. CDR3 coding DNA: TGCGCCAGCAGCTTGTACGGGGGTAGCACAGATACGCAGTATTTT.

The chain joins TRBV5-4 to TRBJ2-7; D is uncertain. Trimming removed 1 base from V and 5 bases from J, with 13 bases in between. The CDR3 length is 14 residues. Germline V gene sequence: CDR1 SGHNT, CDR2 YYREEE (reference sequence). The CDR3 here is CASSLILVPNEQYF. The CDR3 DNA reads TGTGCCAGCAGCTTGATTTTGGTCCCCAACGAGCAGTACTTC.

The chain recombines TRBV24-1 with TRBJ2-3; no reliable D call. Germline CDR1 and CDR2: KGHDR and SFDVKD. The CDR3 consists of 12 residues. The V gene lost 3 bases and the J gene lost 6 bases, with 6 bases spanning the gap. CDR3 amino acids: CATSDGFDTQYF. The DNA of the CDR3 is TGTGCCACCAGTGATGGGTTCGATACGCAGTATTTT.

The chain combines TRBV30 with TRBJ2-3; D assignment may be TRBD1 or TRBD2 (5 bases each). Germline CDR1 and CDR2: GTSNPN and SVGIG (reference sequence). CDR3 length: 13 residues. V lost 4 bases and J 1 base, leaving 9 bases between the germline ends. The CDR3 sequence: CAWTRGGTDTQYF. The CDR3 bases are TGTGCCTGGACGAGGGGCGGCACAGATACGCAGTATTTT. The full variable domain, in which reference TRBV30 and TRBJ2-3 provide the parts outside the CDR3, is SQTIHQWPATLVQPVGSPLSLECTVEGTSNPNLYWYRQAAGRGLQLLFYSVGIGQISSEVPQNLSASRPQDRQFILSSKKLLLSDSGFYLCAWTRGGTDTQYFGPGTRLTVL.

This clonotype was detected ten times or more. The genes are TRBV19 and TRBJ2-2, with unresolved D. The CDR3 is 13 residues long. CDR1 is LNHDA and CDR2 is SQIVND in the germline V gene (reference sequence). Trimming pared 3 bases from V and 6 bases from J, leaving 8 bases between. CDR3 in amino acids: CASSIPWAGELFF. As DNA, the CDR3 is TGTGCCAGTAGTATCCCCTGGGCCGGGGAGCTGTTTTTT.